This T cell receptor (beta chain) was recovered during a study of blood T cells in healthy people across ages. Then a second PCR, running about 6 to 12 cycles, was carried out with a sample-barcoded 5' primer and a J-beta primer mix. One entry per CDR3 protein results from TCRdb running MiXCR on the 5' RACE reads. The sample shows around 820,000 distinct CDR3 sequences, approximately 25% of them seen only once. The V gene lost 4 bases and the J gene lost 7 bases, with 13 bases spanning the gap. Germline CDR1 reads SQVTM; CDR2 reads ANQGSEA. The CDR3 spans 13 residues. In its sample, this clonotype was seen a few times. The same sample was also used in a study of T cells of mothers and their children.

The sample comprised blood. The chain is built from TRBV29-1 and TRBJ2-2; D may be TRBD1 (5 bases). The origin of this receptor is a boy between 10 and 17 years old in good health. The CDR3 DNA reads TGCAGCGTTGGGAGACAGCCCGGCGGGGAGCTGTTTTTT. This sequence encodes CSVGRQPGGELFF.